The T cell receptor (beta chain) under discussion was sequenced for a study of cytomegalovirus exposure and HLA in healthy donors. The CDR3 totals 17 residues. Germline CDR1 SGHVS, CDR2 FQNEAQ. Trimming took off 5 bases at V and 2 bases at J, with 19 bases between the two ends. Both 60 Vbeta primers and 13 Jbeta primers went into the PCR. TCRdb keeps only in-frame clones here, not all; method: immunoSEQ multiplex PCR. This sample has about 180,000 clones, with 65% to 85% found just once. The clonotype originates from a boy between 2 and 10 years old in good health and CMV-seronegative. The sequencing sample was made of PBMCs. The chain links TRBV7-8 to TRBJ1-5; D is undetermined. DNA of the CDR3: TGTGCCAGCAGCCCAAACCCCCGTTCGGTTGGCAATCAGCCCCAGCATTTT. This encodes CASSPNPRSVGNQPQHF. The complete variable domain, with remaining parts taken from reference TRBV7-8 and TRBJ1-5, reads GAGVSQSPRYKVAKRGQDVALRCDPISGHVSLFWYQQALGQGPEFLTYFQNEAQLDKSGLPSDRFFAERPEGSVSTLKIQRTQQEDSAVYLCASSPNPRSVGNQPQHFGDGTRLSIL.